This entry lists 29 T cell receptor beta chains sequenced from one sample in a study of OX40 agonist ivuxolimab in advanced cancers. Method: immunoSEQ multiplex PCR; TCRdb's copy keeps in-frame clones and lacks some. The table lists approximately 81,000 clones, about 86% of them singletons. The sample here was CD4+ or CD8+ T cells sorted from blood, taken in a trial of the OX40 agonist ivuxolimab. The receptors originated from an adult with an advanced solid tumor such as melanoma, head and neck, liver or kidney cancer.

The chain uses TRBV7-9 and TRBJ2-3, with no clear D. CDR1 is SEHNR and CDR2 is FQNEAQ in the germline V gene (reference sequence). This CDR3 is built from 13 residues. Trimming took 5 bases from V and 4 from J, leaving 10 bases between them. CDR3 sequence reads: CASSDVRADTQYF. DNA for the CDR3: TGTGCCAGCAGCGACGTTCGGGCAGATACGCAGTATTTT.

The chain joins TRBV9 to TRBJ1-5; the D gene is possibly TRBD1 (6 bases). The V gene lost 2 bases and the J gene lost 0 bases, with 9 bases spanning the gap. The CDR3 covers 15 residues. Germline CDR1 and CDR2: SGDLS and YYNGEE. In DNA form, the CDR3 reads TGTGCCAGCAGCGTGGACAGCACTAGCAATCAGCCCCAGCATTTT. Translated: CASSVDSTSNQPQHF.

The rearrangement links TRBV4-1 to TRBJ2-3; D is undetermined. The V and J ends lost 4 bases and 0 bases respectively, with 17 bases between them. The germline CDR1 and CDR2 sequences are MGHRA and YSYEKL. The CDR3 runs to 17 residues. CDR3 sequence reads: CASSPGSIYLSTDTQYF. The CDR3 bases are TGCGCCAGCAGCCCTGGTTCGATCTACCTGAGCACAGATACGCAGTATTTT.

The rearrangement links TRBV6-5 to TRBJ1-3; 7 bases agree with TRBD1. The CDR3 runs 14 residues. Trimming removed 6 bases from V and 0 bases from J; junction bases left unmatched: 2. Germline assignment: CDR1 MNHEY and CDR2 SVGAGI. DNA for the CDR3: TGTGCCAGCAGGGGACAGTCCTCTGGAAACACCATATATTTT. It codes for CASRGQSSGNTIYF.

CDR3: CASSPDRGVSYTF. The CDR3 DNA follows: TGTGCCAGCTCACCTGACAGGGGAGTAAGCTACACCTTC. This chain uses TRBV18 with TRBJ1-2; 8 nucleotides agree with TRBD1. The CDR3 extends over 13 amino acids. V dropped 3 bases and J dropped 9; count of bases not matched to a gene: 6. Germline V gene data show CDR1 as KGHSH and CDR2 as LQKENI.

The sample holds a few counts of this clone. The chain joins TRBV7-9 to TRBJ1-5; no reliable D call. The germline CDR1 and CDR2 sequences are SEHNR and FQNEAQ (reference sequence). The CDR3 length is 13 residues. The V and J ends lost 5 bases and 3 bases respectively, with 8 bases between them. In DNA, the CDR3 is TGTGCCAGCAGCCGCCAGGACAATCAGCCCCAGCATTTT. Protein sequence: CASSRQDNQPQHF.

The gene calls are TRBV6-4 and TRBJ2-2; D is possibly TRBD1 or TRBD2 (6 bases each). There are 14 residues in the CDR3. The germline V gene encodes CDR1 MRHNA and CDR2 SNTAGT. The germline V and J ends were trimmed by 3 bases and 7 bases, with 12 bases remaining between them. The CDR3 DNA reads TGTGCCAGCAGTGAGGGGGGCGCGAGCGGGGAGCTGTTTTTT. Protein sequence: CASSEGGASGELFF.

The V gene is TRBV10-3, the J gene TRBJ2-1; 13 nucleotides agree with TRBD2. After removal of 4 bases from V and 8 bases from J, the junction contained 8 bases not matched to a gene. CDR3 length: 16 residues. Germline V gives CDR1 ENHRY, CDR2 SYGVKD. The CDR3 region has the DNA TGTGCCATCAGTGCTGGGACTAGCGGGGCTGGCGATGAGCAGTTCTTC. Its protein is CAISAGTSGAGDEQFF.

This chain connects TRBV6-4 to TRBJ2-1; 9 bases fit TRBD1. The CDR3 runs 15 residues. V shed 3 bases and J 3 bases; nucleotides not matched to a gene: 3. CDR1 is MRHNA and CDR2 is SNTAGT in the germline V gene. The CDR3 reads CASSEGTGNYNEQFF. The CDR3, as DNA: TGTGCCAGCAGTGAAGGGACAGGGAACTACAATGAGCAGTTCTTC.

The V call is TRBV6-5, the J call TRBJ1-3, with D hard to call. The germline V gene has CDR1 MNHEY and CDR2 SVGAGI. Trimming removed 3 bases at V and 2 bases at J, with 11 bases between. This CDR3 region has 15 residues. This chain's CDR3 is CASSYTVATGNTIYF. CDR3 DNA: TGTGCCAGCAGTTATACGGTTGCTACTGGAAACACCATATATTTT.

This clone came up once. The gene calls are TRBV5-4 and TRBJ2-3; 8 positions agree with TRBD1. With V trimmed by 4 bases and J by 3 bases, 4 bases remained unmatched. The germline gives CDR1 SGHNT, CDR2 YYREEE (reference sequence). This CDR3 is 14 amino acids long. The CDR3 sequence is CASSQGQGTDTQYF. CDR3 nucleotide sequence: TGTGCCAGCAGCCAAGGACAGGGAACAGATACGCAGTATTTT.

The J gene is TRBJ2-3, the V gene TRBV7-2; D remains unclear. This CDR3 is 13 amino acids long. CDR1 and CDR2 (germline): SGHTA, FQGNSA. The ends were cut back, 3 bases at V and 2 bases at J, with 6 bases in the middle. The chain's CDR3 is CASSFRPTDTQYF. CDR3 sequence (DNA): TGTGCCAGCAGCTTCCGGCCCACAGATACGCAGTATTTT.

The chain is built from TRBV18 and TRBJ2-5, with D perhaps matching TRBD2 (5 bases). The V gene lost 1 base and the J gene lost 1 base, with 7 bases spanning the gap. The CDR3 sequence is 14 residues long. CDR1 is KGHSH, CDR2 LQKENI, per germline. CDR3 sequence (DNA): TGTGCCAGCTCACCACTGCGGGTCCAAGAGACCCAGTACTTC. Translating gives CASSPLRVQETQYF.

V and J are TRBV7-9 and TRBJ1-2, with D hard to call. The CDR3 length is 13 residues. Per the germline V gene, CDR1 is SEHNR and CDR2 is FQNEAQ (reference sequence). V was shortened by 1 base and J by 7 bases, with 10 bases between the two germline ends. In DNA, the CDR3 is TGTGCCAGCAGCTTAGTGGATGGAGGTGGCTACACCTTC. Protein product: CASSLVDGGGYTF.

The chain recombines TRBV5-1 with TRBJ2-2; D is perhaps TRBD1 (5 bases). Trimming shortened V by 4 bases and J by 3 bases, and 10 bases separated the two germline ends. Germline V gene lookup returns CDR1 SGHRS and CDR2 YFSETQ. This CDR3 has 14 amino acids. This CDR3 is CASSRMTDTGELFF. The DNA of the CDR3 is TGCGCCAGCAGCCGGATGACAGACACCGGGGAGCTGTTTTTT.

This clone was seen just once. The rearrangement uses TRBV6-6 and TRBJ1-2; D is possibly TRBD1 (5 bases). This CDR3 comprises 14 residues. V was pared by 2 bases and J by 8 bases, with 15 bases between. The germline CDR1 and CDR2 sequences are MNHNY and SVGAGI (reference sequence). CDR3 DNA: TGTGCCAGCAGTTACGGGACGGGGCGGGGCGGCTACACCTTC. It translates to CASSYGTGRGGYTF.

V usage is TRBV7-2 and J usage is TRBJ1-1; D gene unclear. Trimming removed 7 bases at V and 0 bases at J, with 9 bases between. Germline assignment: CDR1 SGHTA and CDR2 FQGNSA. This CDR3 has 13 residues. CDR3 bases: TGTGCCAGCACCTTTCGATTGAACACTGAAGCTTTCTTT. Translation: CASTFRLNTEAFF. The full variable domain, its missing parts supplied by reference TRBV7-2 and TRBJ1-1, is GAGVSQSPSNKVTEKGKDVELRCDPISGHTALYWYRQSLGQGLEFLIYFQGNSAPDKSGLPSDRFSAERTGGSVSTLTIQRTQQEDSAVYLCASTFRLNTEAFFGQGTRLTVV.

V is TRBV7-2 and J is TRBJ1-3; maybe TRBD1 (5 bases). This CDR3 has 14 amino acids. Germline V gene lookup returns CDR1 SGHTA and CDR2 FQGNSA. Deletions cut 4 bases from V and 1 base from J, with 8 bases between. The DNA of the CDR3 is TGTGCCAGCAGCTACGGGGGTTCTGGAAACACCATATATTTT. Its translation is CASSYGGSGNTIYF.

With respect to this clone: This could be a read error, since a much larger clone is one nucleotide away. This chain uses TRBV5-1 with TRBJ1-1; 8 positions agree with TRBD1. V was clipped by 4 bases and J by 1 base; unmatched bases: 3. This CDR3 has 14 amino acids. CDR1 and CDR2 (germline): SGHRS, YFSETQ. CDR3 sequence (DNA): TGCGCCAGCAGCCGGACAGGGAGGAACACTGAAGCTTTCTTT. Translating it yields CASSRTGRNTEAFF.

This clone was detected only a few times. The rearrangement uses TRBV5-8 and TRBJ2-5, with D perhaps TRBD1 (6 bases). Germline CDR1 and CDR2: SGHTS and YDEGEE. Trimming shortened V by 6 bases and J by 0 bases, and 15 bases separated the two germline ends. CDR3 size: 15 residues. The CDR3 region has the DNA TGTGCCAGCAACCGCGGACAGCAGTACCAAGAGACCCAGTACTTC. Translation gives CASNRGQQYQETQYF.

The V call is TRBV6-1, the J call TRBJ1-5, with no clear D. V dropped 11 bases and J dropped 0 bases, with 11 bases sitting between them. CDR3 size: 13 residues. Germline lookup yields CDR1 MNHNS and CDR2 SASEGT. CDR3 in amino acids: CASMRDSNQPQHF. CDR3 sequence (DNA): TGTGCCTCTATGAGGGATAGCAATCAGCCCCAGCATTTT.

The V gene is TRBV5-1, the J gene TRBJ1-2, with 7 bases aligning to TRBD1. The V and J ends lost 5 bases and 5 bases, in that order; junction bases with no gene match: 9. Per the germline V gene, CDR1 is SGHRS and CDR2 is YFSETQ. CDR3 size: 14 residues. As DNA, the CDR3 is TGCGCCAGCAGACCCGGACAGGAAGAGTATGGCTACACCTTC. Translation gives CASRPGQEEYGYTF. Based on the CDR3 plus reference TRBV5-1 and TRBJ1-2, the full variable domain is KAGVTQTPRYLIKTRGQQVTLSCSPISGHRSVSWYQQTPGQGLQFLFEYFSETQRNKGNFPGRFSGRQFSNSRSEMNVSTLELGDSALYLCASRPGQEEYGYTFGSGTRLTVV.

In its sample, this clone was seen once. The V call is TRBV10-3, the J call TRBJ2-5; D call uncertain. Deletions cut 8 bases from V and 5 bases from J, with 6 bases between. In germline, CDR1 is ENHRY, CDR2 SYGVKD. CDR3 length: 10 amino acids. The CDR3 sequence is CAIGMETQYF. CDR3 nucleotides: TGTGCCATCGGTATGGAGACCCAGTACTTC.

The rearrangement links TRBV2 to TRBJ2-7; 8 nucleotides match TRBD1. The junction had 10 bases not matched to a gene; V was cut back by 6 bases and J by 3 bases. The CDR3 loop spans 15 amino acids. Germline assignment: CDR1 SNHLY and CDR2 FYNNEI. CDR3 residues: CASSDILTGGYEQYF. The CDR3, as DNA: TGTGCCAGCAGCGATATACTAACAGGGGGCTACGAGCAGTACTTC.

J is TRBJ1-6 and V is TRBV6-6; no clear D gene. The V and J ends lost 0 bases and 2 bases respectively, with 8 bases between them. CDR1 and CDR2 from the germline V gene are MNHNY and SVGAGI (reference sequence). The CDR3 covers 16 residues. Written as DNA, the CDR3 is TGTGCCAGCAGTTACTCGGGTCGGCCCTATAATTCACCCCTCCACTTT. Its translation is CASSYSGRPYNSPLHF.

V gene TRBV6-1 combines with J gene TRBJ2-5, with TRBD1 matching 8 bases. After removal of 4 bases from V and 3 bases from J, the junction contained 1 base not matched to a gene. The CDR3 length is 13 residues. Germline V CDR1 and CDR2: MNHNS, SASEGT. The CDR3: CASSAGQEETQYF. The CDR3 DNA reads TGTGCCAGCAGTGCGGGACAGGAAGAGACCCAGTACTTC.

The V gene is TRBV7-2, the J gene TRBJ2-7; 8 nucleotides match TRBD1. Germline V gives CDR1 SGHTA, CDR2 FQGNSA. The V gene end was trimmed by 5 bases and the J gene end by 0 bases; junction bases not matched to a gene: 3. The CDR3 has 14 residues. The CDR3 loop reads CASSTDRVSYEQYF. The CDR3 DNA is TGTGCCAGCAGCACGGACAGGGTCTCCTACGAGCAGTACTTC.

A note on this clone: This CDR3 is also generated by other DNA sequences in the sample. The chain has TRBV6-6 and TRBJ1-2; a possible D gene is TRBD1 (5 bases). The CDR3 extends over 13 amino acids. Deletions cut 2 bases from V and 8 bases from J, with 12 bases between. From germline, CDR1 is MNHNY and CDR2 SVGAGI (reference sequence). CDR3 bases: TGTGCCAGCAGTTACCAGGGCTTCGAAGGCTACACCTTC. The encoded protein is CASSYQGFEGYTF.

This clone appeared once. This chain joins TRBV5-4 and TRBJ1-6, with TRBD1 as a possible D gene (6 bases). The CDR3 contains 18 residues. V was trimmed by 0 bases and J by 0 bases, leaving 13 bases between them. CDR1 and CDR2 (germline): SGHNT, YYREEE (reference sequence). The chain's CDR3 is CASSLEGDGSSYNSPLHF. DNA for the CDR3: TGTGCCAGCAGCTTGGAGGGGGACGGCAGCTCCTATAATTCACCCCTCCACTTT.